The following is a T cell receptor beta chain sequence with its context. Repertoires were generated with immunoSEQ multiplex PCR, while TCRdb's copy carries only in-frame clones and drops some. Here the sample spans about 160,000 clones, about 93% being singletons. The CDR3 covers 15 residues. Germline lookup yields CDR1 MNHEY and CDR2 SVGAGI. V was shortened by 1 base and J by 5 bases, with 14 bases between the two germline ends. This entry belongs to a study of control samples from healthy donors and cancer patients. V is TRBV6-5 and J is TRBJ1-2; unclear D gene. The sequencing sample was made of blood. This TCR was sampled from a woman aged 60 to 75 in good health. The CDR3 DNA is TGTGCCAGCAGTTACTATAAACACACCCCATATGGCTACACCTTC. Translating it yields CASSYYKHTPYGYTF.